This T cell receptor beta chain derives from a study of blood T cell repertoires in COVID-19. Method: immunoSEQ multiplex PCR; TCRdb's copy keeps in-frame clones and lacks some. In the table there are some 130,000 clones, more than 70% of which are singletons. Those who participated ranged in age from roughly 18 to 89 years and resided in some 24 US areas. The CDR3 totals 20 residues. V lost 0 bases and J lost 1; bases outside the gene matches: 9. Germline values: CDR1 LGHNA, CDR2 YNFKEQ. This clone was counted at least ten times. The chain recombines TRBV4-2 with TRBJ2-1; 13 bases align to TRBD2. The receptor was derived from a man aged 35 to 55 with acute COVID-19. Sequencing was performed on PBMCs or T cells enriched from blood (not recorded which). The CDR3 DNA sequence: TGTGCCAGCAGCCAAGATTTAATACTAGCGGGGGGGATATCCTACAATGAGCAGTTCTTC. Translation: CASSQDLILAGGISYNEQFF.